The rows below give T cell receptor beta chains drawn from one sample of a study of cytomegalovirus exposure and HLA in healthy donors. Libraries were prepared by immunoSEQ multiplex PCR; TCRdb keeps only in-frame clonotypes and omits some of them. The table lists roughly 98,000 clones, roughly 81% of them singletons. The material sequenced was PBMCs. The receptors shown here come from a man aged 40-55 years in good health and CMV-seronegative. CDR3s include the opening cysteine and the closing phenylalanine or tryptophan. D genes are given only for firm matches. The size entry is marked missing in some rows and otherwise reads once, few, many or a size class.

abundance,v_gene,d_gene,j_gene,CDR3aa,CDR3nt
NA,TRBV6-5,NA,TRBJ1-6,CASSYGVSTPLHF,TGTGCCAGCAGTTACGGTGTCTCTACACCCCTCCACTTT
NA,TRBV10-2,TRBD2,TRBJ2-7,CASHEAGGHEQYF,TGCGCCAGCCATGAAGCGGGGGGCCACGAGCAGTACTTC
NA,TRBV4-3,NA,TRBJ1-4,CASSQETGYYEKLFF,TGCGCCAGCAGCCAAGAAACAGGATACTATGAAAAACTGTTTTTT
NA,TRBV5-1,TRBD1,TRBJ1-4,CASSPGQRNEKLFF,TGCGCCAGCAGCCCGGGACAGCGTAATGAAAAACTGTTTTTT
NA,TRBV28,TRBD1,TRBJ1-5,CASSFHRGQGQPQHF,TGTGCCAGCAGTTTCCACAGGGGGCAAGGTCAGCCCCAGCATTTT
NA,TRBV28,NA,TRBJ1-4,CASSLTLPTNEKLFF,TGTGCCAGCAGTTTGACACTCCCAACTAATGAAAAACTGTTTTTT
NA,TRBV7-2,TRBD1,TRBJ2-3,CASSVTGGKLDTQYF,TGTGCCAGCAGCGTAACAGGGGGTAAGCTGGATACGCAGTATTTT
NA,TRBV7-6,TRBD2,TRBJ2-3,CASSLATSGGRADTQYF,TGTGCCAGCAGCTTAGCGACTAGCGGGGGGCGGGCCGATACGCAGTATTTT
NA,TRBV6-1,NA,TRBJ1-2,CASSEAYRDRGYTF,TGTGCCAGCAGTGAAGCCTACAGGGATAGGGGCTACACCTTC
NA,TRBV10-3,NA,TRBJ1-2,CAISESSANYGYTF,TGTGCCATCAGTGAGTCGAGTGCTAACTATGGCTACACCTTC
few,TRBV7-9,NA,TRBJ1-3,CASSQPADTIYF,TGTGCCAGTAGCCAACCAGCGGACACCATATATTTT
NA,TRBV7-9,TRBD1,TRBJ1-2,CASSLTAGTDNYGYTF,TGTGCCAGCAGCTTAACAGCCGGGACAGATAACTATGGCTACACCTTC
NA,TRBV5-1,NA,TRBJ2-5,CASSLNGQETQYF,TGCGCCAGCAGCTTGAACGGCCAAGAGACCCAGTACTTC
once,TRBV9,TRBD1,TRBJ2-1,CASSQGAWGGNEQFF,TGTGCCAGCAGCCAGGGGGCTTGGGGTGGGAATGAGCAGTTCTTC
NA,TRBV5-4,NA,TRBJ2-5,CASSLEPGAVEETQYF,TGTGCCAGCAGCTTGGAACCAGGGGCTGTGGAAGAGACCCAGTACTTC
NA,TRBV7-9,TRBD2,TRBJ2-5,CASSQSTSGSPQYF,TGTGCCAGCAGCCAATCGACTAGCGGGTCTCCCCAGTACTTC
NA,TRBV5-1,TRBD1,TRBJ1-1,CASSPDREGAEAFF,TGCGCCAGCAGCCCGGACAGGGAGGGGGCTGAAGCTTTCTTT
once,TRBV6-1,NA,TRBJ2-2,CASSEGSSSAGELFF,TGTGCCAGCAGTGAAGGGAGTAGCTCCGCCGGGGAGCTGTTTTTT
few,TRBV6-1,NA,TRBJ1-4,CASSESGSTNEKLFF,TGTGCCAGCAGTGAAAGCGGATCCACTAATGAAAAACTGTTTTTT
NA,TRBV15,NA,TRBJ2-5,CATSWRSQETQYF,TGTGCCACCAGCTGGAGATCCCAAGAGACCCAGTACTTC
once,TRBV4-1,TRBD2,TRBJ2-7,CASRGGNEQYF,TGCGCCAGCAGGGGAGGGAACGAGCAGTACTTC
NA,TRBV6-1,TRBD1,TRBJ1-1,CASTGGSTEAFF,TGTGCCAGTACAGGGGGATCCACTGAAGCTTTCTTT
NA,TRBV4-1,TRBD1,TRBJ1-1,CASSRRDRNTEAFF,TGCGCCAGCAGCCGCCGGGACAGGAACACTGAAGCTTTCTTT
once,TRBV2,TRBD2,TRBJ2-1,CASRGGYNEQFF,TGTGCCAGCAGGGGGGGGTACAATGAGCAGTTCTTC
NA,TRBV27,NA,TRBJ2-2,CASSPRRGNTGELFF,TGTGCCAGCAGCCCCCGTCGAGGGAACACCGGGGAGCTGTTTTTT
NA,TRBV19,NA,TRBJ1-6,CASSPGLVNSPLHF,TGTGCCAGTAGCCCAGGGTTGGTGAATTCACCCCTCCACTTT
NA,TRBV2,TRBD1,TRBJ1-2,CASSEAGGTYGYTF,TGTGCCAGCAGTGAGGCAGGGGGGACCTATGGCTACACCTTC
NA,TRBV11-2,TRBD1,TRBJ1-1,CASSLRGRRMNTEAFF,TGTGCCAGCAGCTTGAGGGGGCGGAGGATGAACACTGAAGCTTTCTTT
NA,TRBV30,NA,TRBJ1-2,CAWKVVGDSGGYTF,TGTGCCTGGAAAGTGGTCGGGGATTCGGGTGGCTACACCTTC
NA,TRBV7-3,NA,TRBJ2-7,CASSSDRSYEQYF,TGTGCCAGCAGCTCGGACAGATCCTACGAGCAGTACTTC
NA,TRBV6-1,TRBD1,TRBJ2-7,CASSRIRTGTYEQYF,TGTGCCAGCAGCAGAATACGGACAGGGACCTACGAGCAGTACTTC
once,TRBV9,NA,TRBJ1-5,CASGVGRGQDQPQHF,TGTGCCAGCGGGGTCGGTAGGGGACAAGATCAGCCCCAGCATTTT
NA,TRBV7-9,TRBD1,TRBJ1-1,CASSSGQHEAFF,TGTGCCAGCAGCTCGGGACAGCATGAAGCTTTCTTT
once,TRBV5-6,NA,TRBJ2-2,CASSLRGMVRNTGELFF,TGTGCCAGCAGTCTTAGGGGTATGGTCCGGAACACCGGGGAGCTGTTTTTT
NA,TRBV7-2,NA,TRBJ2-3,CASSSSGDTQYF,TGTGCCAGCAGCTCCTCGGGAGATACGCAGTATTTT
NA,TRBV29-1,TRBD2,TRBJ2-5,CSVGLSGGTQETQYF,TGCAGCGTTGGGCTCAGCGGGGGGACTCAAGAGACCCAGTACTTC
NA,TRBV29-1,NA,TRBJ1-1,CSAYRGWNTEAFF,TGCAGCGCCTATCGGGGTTGGAACACTGAAGCTTTCTTT
once,TRBV4-1,NA,TRBJ1-2,CASSQAAGQSYGYTF,TGCGCCAGCAGCCAAGCTGCTGGACAGAGCTATGGCTACACCTTC
NA,TRBV19,TRBD1,TRBJ1-4,CASSSQGVEKLFF,TGTGCCAGTAGTAGCCAGGGGGTAGAAAAACTGTTTTTT
NA,TRBV5-4,NA,TRBJ1-4,CASSLQGSGEKLFF,TGTGCCAGCAGCTTGCAGGGTTCTGGTGAAAAACTGTTTTTT
NA,TRBV9,NA,TRBJ1-4,CASSVAGATNEKLFF,TGTGCCAGCAGCGTAGCAGGTGCAACTAATGAAAAACTGTTTTTT
NA,TRBV29-1,TRBD1,TRBJ1-2,CSAHLTTGNYGYTF,TGCAGCGCCCATCTTACGACAGGGAACTATGGCTACACCTTC
NA,TRBV11-3,NA,TRBJ2-2,CASSPGWGPGELFF,TGTGCCAGCAGCCCTGGTTGGGGGCCCGGGGAGCTGTTTTTT
NA,TRBV5-1,NA,TRBJ2-1,CASTKYNEQFF,TGCGCCAGCACCAAATACAATGAGCAGTTCTTC
few,TRBV7-2,TRBD2,TRBJ2-3,CASSSPRDYVLDTQYF,TGTGCCAGCAGCTCCCCCCGGGACTATGTCTTAGATACGCAGTATTTT
NA,TRBV7-2,NA,TRBJ2-7,CASSPDFGRYEQYF,TGTGCCAGCAGCCCAGATTTTGGGAGGTACGAGCAGTACTTC
NA,TRBV27,NA,TRBJ1-1,CASSLGANTEAFF,TGTGCCAGCAGTTTAGGGGCGAACACTGAAGCTTTCTTT
NA,TRBV15,TRBD1,TRBJ2-7,CATSREKGTGGHYEQYF,TGTGCCACCAGCAGAGAGAAAGGGACAGGGGGCCATTACGAGCAGTACTTC